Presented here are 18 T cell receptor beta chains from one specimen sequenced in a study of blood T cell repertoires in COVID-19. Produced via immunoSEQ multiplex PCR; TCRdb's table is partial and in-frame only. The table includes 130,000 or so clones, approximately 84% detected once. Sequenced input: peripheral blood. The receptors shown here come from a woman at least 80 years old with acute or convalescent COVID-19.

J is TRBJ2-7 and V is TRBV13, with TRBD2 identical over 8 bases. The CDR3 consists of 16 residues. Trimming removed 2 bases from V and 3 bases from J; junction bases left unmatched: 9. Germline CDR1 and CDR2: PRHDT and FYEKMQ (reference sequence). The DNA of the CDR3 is TGTGCCAGCAGCTTAAAGTCGGGGGGGCCGGGCTACGAGCAGTACTTC. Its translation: CASSLKSGGPGYEQYF.

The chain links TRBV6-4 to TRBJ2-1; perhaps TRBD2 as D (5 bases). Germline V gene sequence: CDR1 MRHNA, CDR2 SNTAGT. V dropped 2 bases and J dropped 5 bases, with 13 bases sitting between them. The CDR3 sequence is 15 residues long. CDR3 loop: CASSDPVRVNNEQFF. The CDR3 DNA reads TGTGCCAGCAGTGACCCTGTGAGGGTGAACAATGAGCAGTTCTTC.

In nucleotides, the CDR3 is TGTGCCAGCAGTGAGCCAGGGAACACTGAAGCTTTCTTT. This encodes CASSEPGNTEAFF. The gene calls are TRBV25-1 and TRBJ1-1; D uncertain. The CDR3 totals 13 residues. V was cut by 3 bases and J by 1 base, with 6 bases left in between. The V gene's germline CDR1 is MGHDK and CDR2 SYGVNS.

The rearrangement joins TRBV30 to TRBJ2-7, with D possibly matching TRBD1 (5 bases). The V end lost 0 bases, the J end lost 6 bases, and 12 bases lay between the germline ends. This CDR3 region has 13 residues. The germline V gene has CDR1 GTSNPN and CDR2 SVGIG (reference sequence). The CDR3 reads CAWSVQQGGEQYF. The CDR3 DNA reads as TGTGCCTGGAGTGTACAGCAGGGTGGCGAGCAGTACTTC. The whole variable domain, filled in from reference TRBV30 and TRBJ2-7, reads SQTIHQWPATLVQPVGSPLSLECTVEGTSNPNLYWYRQAAGRGLQLLFYSVGIGQISSEVPQNLSASRPQDRQFILSSKKLLLSDSGFYLCAWSVQQGGEQYFGPGTRLTVT.

CDR3 nucleotide sequence: TGTGCCAGCAGCTCACAGGGTCAAGTAAGCTCCTACGAGCAGTACTTC. Protein: CASSSQGQVSSYEQYF. V and J are TRBV7-9 and TRBJ2-7; tentatively, D is TRBD1 (6 bases). Germline CDR1 reads SEHNR; CDR2 reads FQNEAQ (reference sequence). V lost 4 bases to trimming and J lost 0 bases, with 16 bases between them. There are 16 residues in the CDR3.

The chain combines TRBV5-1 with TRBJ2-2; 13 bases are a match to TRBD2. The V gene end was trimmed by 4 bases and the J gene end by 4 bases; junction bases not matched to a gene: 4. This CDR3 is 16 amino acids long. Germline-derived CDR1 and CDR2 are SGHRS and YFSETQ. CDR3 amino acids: CASSALAGGPTGELFF. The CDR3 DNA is TGCGCCAGCAGCGCACTAGCGGGGGGGCCCACCGGGGAGCTGTTTTTT.

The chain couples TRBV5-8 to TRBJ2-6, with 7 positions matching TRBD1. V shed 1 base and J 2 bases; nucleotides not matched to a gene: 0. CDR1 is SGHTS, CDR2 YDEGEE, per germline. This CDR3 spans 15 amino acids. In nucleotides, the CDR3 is TGTGCCAGCAGCTTGACAGGGGCTGGGGCCAACGTCCTGACTTTC. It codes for CASSLTGAGANVLTF.

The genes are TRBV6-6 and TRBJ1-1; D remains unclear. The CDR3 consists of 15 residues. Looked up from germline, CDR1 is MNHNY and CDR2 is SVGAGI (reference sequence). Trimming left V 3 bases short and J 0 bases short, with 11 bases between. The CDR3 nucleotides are TGTGCCAGCAGTTATTCCCCGGGATTGAACACTGAAGCTTTCTTT. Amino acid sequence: CASSYSPGLNTEAFF.

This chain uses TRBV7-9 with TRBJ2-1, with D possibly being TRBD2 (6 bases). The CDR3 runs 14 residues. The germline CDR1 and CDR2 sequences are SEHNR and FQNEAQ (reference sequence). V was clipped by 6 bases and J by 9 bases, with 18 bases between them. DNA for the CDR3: TGTGCCAGCAGAGGGGACTGGGCCGCGGGTGAGCAGTTCTTC. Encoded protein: CASRGDWAAGEQFF.

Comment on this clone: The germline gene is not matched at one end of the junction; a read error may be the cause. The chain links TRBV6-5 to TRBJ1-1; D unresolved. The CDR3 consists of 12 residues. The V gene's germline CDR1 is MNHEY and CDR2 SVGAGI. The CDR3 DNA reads TGTGCCAGCAGCAACGAGAACGCTGAAGCTTTCTTT. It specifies CASSNENAEAFF.

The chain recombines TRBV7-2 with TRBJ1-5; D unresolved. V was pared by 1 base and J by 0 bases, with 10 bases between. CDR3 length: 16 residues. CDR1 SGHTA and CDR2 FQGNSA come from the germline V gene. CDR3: CASSLVGSYSNQPQHF. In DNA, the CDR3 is TGTGCCAGCAGCTTAGTGGGCAGTTATAGCAATCAGCCCCAGCATTTT.

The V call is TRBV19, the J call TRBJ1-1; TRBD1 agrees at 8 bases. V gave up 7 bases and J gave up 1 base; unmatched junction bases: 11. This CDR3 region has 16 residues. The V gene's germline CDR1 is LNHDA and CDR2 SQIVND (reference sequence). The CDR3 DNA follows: TGTGCCAGTACCAACCCCCGGACAGGGTGGAACACTGAAGCTTTCTTT. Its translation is CASTNPRTGWNTEAFF.

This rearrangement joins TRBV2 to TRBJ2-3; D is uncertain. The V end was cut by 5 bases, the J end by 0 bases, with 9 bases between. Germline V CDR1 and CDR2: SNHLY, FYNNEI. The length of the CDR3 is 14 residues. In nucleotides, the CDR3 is TGTGCCAGCAGTTACATGACAAGCACAGATACGCAGTATTTT. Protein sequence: CASSYMTSTDTQYF.

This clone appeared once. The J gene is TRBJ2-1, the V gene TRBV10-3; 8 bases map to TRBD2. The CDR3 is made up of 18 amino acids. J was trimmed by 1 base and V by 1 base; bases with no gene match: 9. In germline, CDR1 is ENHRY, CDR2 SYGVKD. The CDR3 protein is CAISEFPAGAVSYNEQFF. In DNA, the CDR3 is TGTGCCATCAGTGAGTTTCCAGCGGGAGCGGTTTCCTACAATGAGCAGTTCTTC.

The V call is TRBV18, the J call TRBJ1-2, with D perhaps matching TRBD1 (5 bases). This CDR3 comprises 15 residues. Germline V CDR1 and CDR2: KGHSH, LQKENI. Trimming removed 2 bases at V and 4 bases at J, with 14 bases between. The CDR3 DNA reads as TGTGCCAGCTCACCATTGGACACCCAAGGCTATGGCTACACCTTC. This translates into CASSPLDTQGYGYTF.

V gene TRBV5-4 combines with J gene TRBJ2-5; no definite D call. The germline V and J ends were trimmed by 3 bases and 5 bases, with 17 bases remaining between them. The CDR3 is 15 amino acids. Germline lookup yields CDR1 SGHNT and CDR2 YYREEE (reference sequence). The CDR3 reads CASSSLGSLDETQYF. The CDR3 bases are TGTGCCAGCAGCTCCCTGGGTAGCCTCGATGAGACCCAGTACTTC.

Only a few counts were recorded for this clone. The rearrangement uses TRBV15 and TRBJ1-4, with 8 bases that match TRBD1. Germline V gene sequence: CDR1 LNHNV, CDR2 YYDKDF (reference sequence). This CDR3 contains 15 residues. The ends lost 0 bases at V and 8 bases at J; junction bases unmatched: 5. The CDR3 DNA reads TGTGCCACCAGCAGAGAGGGCAGGGGGCAGGAAAAACTGTTTTTT. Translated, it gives CATSREGRGQEKLFF.

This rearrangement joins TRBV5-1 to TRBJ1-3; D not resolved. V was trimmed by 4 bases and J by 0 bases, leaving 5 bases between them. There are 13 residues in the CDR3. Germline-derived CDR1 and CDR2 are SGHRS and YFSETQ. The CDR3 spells CASSPGSGNTIYF. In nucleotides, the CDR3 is TGCGCCAGCAGCCCAGGCTCTGGAAACACCATATATTTT.